This T cell receptor beta chain comes out of a study of CD8+ T cells in alopecia areata. Cell sorting was performed on pooled cutaneous lymph node cells with CD4, CD8alpha, NKG2D, NKG2ACE and other markers. Worth noting for this clone: Here the gene names and germline are mouse.

RNA was extracted and reverse transcribed into cDNA as the sequencing template. Produced via immunoSEQ multiplex PCR; TCRdb's table is partial and in-frame only. The repertoire shows around 290,000 clones, none seen only once; the top ten take less than 1.5%. This receptor was identified in a C3H/HeJ mouse with alopecia areata. Strain haplotype at MHC: H2-k. The material sequenced was CD4+ T cells sorted from a lymph node.

The CDR3 protein is CAWGGVNYAEQFF. CDR3 DNA (partial): TGTGCCTGGGGGGGGGTTAACTATGCT. This rearrangement joins TRBV31 to TRBJ2-1; the match to TRBD2 covers 7 bases. The read ends 4 residues before the CDR3 terminus; that terminus is restored from the germline J gene. Germline values: CDR1 GKSSPN, CDR2 SITVG. CDR3 size: 13 residues. J lost 0 bases, V lost 5 bases, and 1 base had no gene match.